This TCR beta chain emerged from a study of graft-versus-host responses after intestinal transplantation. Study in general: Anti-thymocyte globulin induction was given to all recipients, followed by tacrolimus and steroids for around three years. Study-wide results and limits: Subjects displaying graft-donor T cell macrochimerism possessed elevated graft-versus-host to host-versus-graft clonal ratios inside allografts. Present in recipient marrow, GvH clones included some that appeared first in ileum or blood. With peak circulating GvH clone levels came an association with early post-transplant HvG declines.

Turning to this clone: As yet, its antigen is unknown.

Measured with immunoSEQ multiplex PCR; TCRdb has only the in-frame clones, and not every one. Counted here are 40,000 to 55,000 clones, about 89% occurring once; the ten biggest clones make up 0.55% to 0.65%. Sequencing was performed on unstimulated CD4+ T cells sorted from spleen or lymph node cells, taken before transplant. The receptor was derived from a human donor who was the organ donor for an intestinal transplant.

The CDR3 loop reads CASRPGQGPYEQYF. The CDR3 DNA reads TGTGCCAGCAGGCCGGGACAGGGGCCCTACGAGCAGTACTTC. The chain joins TRBV28 to TRBJ2-7; 10 positions match TRBD1. V shed 6 bases and J 2 bases; nucleotides not matched to a gene: 4. CDR1 and CDR2 from the germline V gene are MDHEN and SYDVKM. The CDR3 consists of 14 residues. The full variable domain, in which reference TRBV28 and TRBJ2-7 provide the parts outside the CDR3, is DVKVTQSSRYLVKRTGEKVFLECVQDMDHENMFWYRQDPGLGLRLIYFSYDVKMKEKGDIPEGYSVSREKKERFSLILESASTNQTSMYLCASRPGQGPYEQYFGPGTRLTVT.